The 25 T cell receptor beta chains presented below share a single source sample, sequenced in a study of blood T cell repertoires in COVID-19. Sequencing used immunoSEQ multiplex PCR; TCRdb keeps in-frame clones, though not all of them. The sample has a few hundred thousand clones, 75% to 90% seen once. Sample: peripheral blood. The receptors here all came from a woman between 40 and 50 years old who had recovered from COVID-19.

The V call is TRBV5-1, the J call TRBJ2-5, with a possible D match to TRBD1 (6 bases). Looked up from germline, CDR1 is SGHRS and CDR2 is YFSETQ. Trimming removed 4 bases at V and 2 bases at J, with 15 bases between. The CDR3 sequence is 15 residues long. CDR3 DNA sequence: TGCGCCAGCAGCCAAAGTAACAGGGCTCAAGAGACCCAGTACTTC. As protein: CASSQSNRAQETQYF.

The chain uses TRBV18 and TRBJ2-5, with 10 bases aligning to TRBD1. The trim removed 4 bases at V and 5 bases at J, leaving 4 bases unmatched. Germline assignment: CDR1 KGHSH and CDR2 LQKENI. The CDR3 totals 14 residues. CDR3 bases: TGTGCCAGCTCACAAGGACAGGGGGTGGAGACCCAGTACTTC. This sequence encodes CASSQGQGVETQYF.

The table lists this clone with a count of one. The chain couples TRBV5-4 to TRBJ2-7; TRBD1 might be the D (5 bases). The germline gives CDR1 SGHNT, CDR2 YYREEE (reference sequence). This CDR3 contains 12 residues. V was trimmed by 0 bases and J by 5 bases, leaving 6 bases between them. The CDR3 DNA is TGTGCCAGCAGCTTGGACAGGAACGAGCAGTACTTC. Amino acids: CASSLDRNEQYF. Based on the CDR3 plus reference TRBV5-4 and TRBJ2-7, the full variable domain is ETGVTQSPTHLIKTRGQQVTLRCSSQSGHNTVSWYQQALGQGPQFIFQYYREEENGRGNFPPRFSGLQFPNYSSELNVNALELDDSALYLCASSLDRNEQYFGPGTRLTVT.

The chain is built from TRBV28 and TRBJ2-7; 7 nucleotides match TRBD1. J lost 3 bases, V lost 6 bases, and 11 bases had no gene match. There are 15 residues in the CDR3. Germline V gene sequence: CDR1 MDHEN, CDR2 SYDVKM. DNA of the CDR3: TGTGCCAGCAGGGAGACAGGGAATCGGGACTACGAGCAGTACTTC. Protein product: CASRETGNRDYEQYF.

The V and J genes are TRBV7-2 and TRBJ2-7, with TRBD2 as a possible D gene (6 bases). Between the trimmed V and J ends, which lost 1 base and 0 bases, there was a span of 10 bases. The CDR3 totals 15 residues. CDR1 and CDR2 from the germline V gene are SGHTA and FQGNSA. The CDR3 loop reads CASSLVAAPSYEQYF. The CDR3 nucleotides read TGTGCCAGCAGCTTAGTAGCGGCGCCCTCCTACGAGCAGTACTTC.

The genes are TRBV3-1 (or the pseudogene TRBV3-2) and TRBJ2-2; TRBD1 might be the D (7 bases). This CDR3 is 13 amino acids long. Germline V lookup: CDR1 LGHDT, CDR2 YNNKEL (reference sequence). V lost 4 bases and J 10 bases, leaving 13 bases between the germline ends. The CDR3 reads CASSPRGREELFF. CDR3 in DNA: TGTGCCAGCAGCCCGAGGGGGCGGGAGGAGCTGTTTTTT.

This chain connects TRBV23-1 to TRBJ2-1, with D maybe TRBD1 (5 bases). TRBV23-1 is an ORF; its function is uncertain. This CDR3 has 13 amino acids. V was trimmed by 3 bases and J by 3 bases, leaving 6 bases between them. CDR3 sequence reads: CASSQTVYNEQFF. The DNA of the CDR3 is TGCGCCAGCAGTCAGACAGTCTACAATGAGCAGTTCTTC.

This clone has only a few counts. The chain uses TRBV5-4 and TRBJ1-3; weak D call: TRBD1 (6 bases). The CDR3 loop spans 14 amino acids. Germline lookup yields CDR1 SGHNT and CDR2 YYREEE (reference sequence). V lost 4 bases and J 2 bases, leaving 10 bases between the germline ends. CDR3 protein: CASSPDRTGNTIYF. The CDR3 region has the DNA TGTGCCAGCAGCCCTGACAGGACTGGAAACACCATATATTTT.

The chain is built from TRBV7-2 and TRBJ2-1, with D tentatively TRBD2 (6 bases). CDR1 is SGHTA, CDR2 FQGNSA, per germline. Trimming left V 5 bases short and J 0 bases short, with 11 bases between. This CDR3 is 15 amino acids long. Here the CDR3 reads CASSRVADSYNEQFF. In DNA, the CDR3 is TGTGCCAGCAGCAGGGTAGCGGACTCCTACAATGAGCAGTTCTTC. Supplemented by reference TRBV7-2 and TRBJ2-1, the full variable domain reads GAGVSQSPSNKVTEKGKDVELRCDPISGHTALYWYRQSLGQGLEFLIYFQGNSAPDKSGLPSDRFSAERTGGSVSTLTIQRTQQEDSAVYLCASSRVADSYNEQFFGPGTRLTVL.

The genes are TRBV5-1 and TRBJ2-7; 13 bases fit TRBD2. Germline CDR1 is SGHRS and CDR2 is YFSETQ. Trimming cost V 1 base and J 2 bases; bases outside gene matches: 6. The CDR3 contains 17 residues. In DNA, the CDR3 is TGCGCCAGCAGCTTGTCCCACGGACTAGCGGGAGCCTACGAGCAGTACTTC. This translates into CASSLSHGLAGAYEQYF.

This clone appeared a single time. The CDR3 region is CASSLWGPQETQYF. For the CDR3, the DNA is TGCGCCAGCAGCTTGTGGGGCCCCCAAGAGACCCAGTACTTC. The rearrangement uses TRBV5-1 and TRBJ2-5; D perhaps matches TRBD1 (5 bases). The CDR3 totals 14 residues. Deletions cut 1 base from V and 1 base from J, with 8 bases between. In germline, CDR1 is SGHRS, CDR2 YFSETQ.

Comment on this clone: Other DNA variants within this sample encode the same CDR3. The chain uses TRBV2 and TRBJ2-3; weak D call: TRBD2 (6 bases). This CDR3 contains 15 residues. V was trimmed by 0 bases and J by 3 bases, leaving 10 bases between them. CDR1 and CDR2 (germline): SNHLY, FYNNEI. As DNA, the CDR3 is TGTGCCAGCAGTGAAGCGGGCGCGGGGACAGATACGCAGTATTTT. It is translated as CASSEAGAGTDTQYF. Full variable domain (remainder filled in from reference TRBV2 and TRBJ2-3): EPEVTQTPSHQVTQMGQEVILRCVPISNHLYFYWYRQILGQKVEFLVSFYNNEISEKSEIFDDQFSVERPDGSNFTLKIRSTKLEDSAMYFCASSEAGAGTDTQYFGPGTRLTVL.

Here the CDR3 reads CASSPGQGMTGELFF. CDR3 DNA: TGTGCCAGCAGCCCGGGACAGGGGATGACCGGGGAGCTGTTTTTT. J is TRBJ2-2 and V is TRBV7-6; 10 positions agree with TRBD1. V gave up 5 bases and J gave up 5 bases; unmatched junction bases: 5. The germline gives CDR1 SGHVS, CDR2 FNYEAQ. This CDR3 region has 15 residues.

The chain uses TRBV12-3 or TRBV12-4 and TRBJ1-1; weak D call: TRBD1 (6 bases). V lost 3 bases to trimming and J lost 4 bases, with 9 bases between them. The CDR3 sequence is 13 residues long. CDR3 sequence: CASSLEQGTEAFF. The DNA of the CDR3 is TGTGCCAGCAGTTTGGAACAGGGCACTGAAGCTTTCTTT.

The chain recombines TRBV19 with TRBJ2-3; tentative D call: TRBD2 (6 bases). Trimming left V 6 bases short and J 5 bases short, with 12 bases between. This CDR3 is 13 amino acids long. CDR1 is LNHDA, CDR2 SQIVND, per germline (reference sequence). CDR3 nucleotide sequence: TGTGCCAGTAGAACCCTTAGCGGAGATACGCAGTATTTT. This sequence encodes CASRTLSGDTQYF.

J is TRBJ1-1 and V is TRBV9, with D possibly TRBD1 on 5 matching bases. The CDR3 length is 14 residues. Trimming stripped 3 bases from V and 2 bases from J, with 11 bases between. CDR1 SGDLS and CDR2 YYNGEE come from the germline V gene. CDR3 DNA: TGTGCCAGCAGCGGGCGCAGGGATAACACTGAAGCTTTCTTT. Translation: CASSGRRDNTEAFF.

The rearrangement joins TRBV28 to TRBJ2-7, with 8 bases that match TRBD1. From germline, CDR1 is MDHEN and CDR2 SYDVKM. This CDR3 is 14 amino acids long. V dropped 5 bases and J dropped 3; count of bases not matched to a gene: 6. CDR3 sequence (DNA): TGTGCCAGCAGTCTCCCTGGACAGGGCTACGAGCAGTACTTC. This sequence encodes CASSLPGQGYEQYF.

The CDR3 nucleotides read TGTGCCAGCAGCTTCCCGGCTCAAGGGGGGGCAGGGGAGGGAGGTGAGCAGTTCTTC. This sequence encodes CASSFPAQGGAGEGGEQFF. V usage is TRBV7-6 and J usage is TRBJ2-1; D might be TRBD2 (7 bases). This CDR3 contains 19 residues. Trimming removed 3 bases at V and 9 bases at J, with 30 bases between. The V gene's germline CDR1 is SGHVS and CDR2 FNYEAQ.

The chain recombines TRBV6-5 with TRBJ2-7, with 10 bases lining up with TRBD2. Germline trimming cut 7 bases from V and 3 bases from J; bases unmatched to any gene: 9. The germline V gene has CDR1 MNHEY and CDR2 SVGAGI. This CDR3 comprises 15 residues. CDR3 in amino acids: CASTLSASGSYEQYF. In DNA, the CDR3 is TGTGCCAGCACCTTGTCGGCTAGCGGGAGCTACGAGCAGTACTTC.

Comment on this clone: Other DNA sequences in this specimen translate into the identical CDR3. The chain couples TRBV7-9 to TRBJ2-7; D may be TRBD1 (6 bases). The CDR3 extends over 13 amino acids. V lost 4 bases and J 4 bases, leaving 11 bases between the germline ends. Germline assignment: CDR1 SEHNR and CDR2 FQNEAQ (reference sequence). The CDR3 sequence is CASSSGQTYEQYF. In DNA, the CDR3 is TGTGCCAGCAGCTCTGGACAGACTTACGAGCAGTACTTC. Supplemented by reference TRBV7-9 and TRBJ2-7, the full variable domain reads DTGVSQNPRHKITKRGQNVTFRCDPISEHNRLYWYRQTLGQGPEFLTYFQNEAQLEKSRLLSDRFSAERPKGSFSTLEIQRTEQGDSAMYLCASSSGQTYEQYFGPGTRLTVT.

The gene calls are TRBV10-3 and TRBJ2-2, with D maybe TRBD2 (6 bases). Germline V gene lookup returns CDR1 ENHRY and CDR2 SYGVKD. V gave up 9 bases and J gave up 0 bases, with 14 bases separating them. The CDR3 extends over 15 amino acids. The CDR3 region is CAIRRAGSNTGELFF. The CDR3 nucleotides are TGTGCCATTCGACGGGCGGGATCGAACACCGGGGAGCTGTTTTTT.

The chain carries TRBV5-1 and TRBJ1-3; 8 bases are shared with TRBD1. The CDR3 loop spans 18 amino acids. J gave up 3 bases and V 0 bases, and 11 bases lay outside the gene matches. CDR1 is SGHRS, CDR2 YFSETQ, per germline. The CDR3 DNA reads TGCGCCAGCAGCTTGGAACCCACCACAGGGGGTGTTGGAAACACCATATATTTT. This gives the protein CASSLEPTTGGVGNTIYF.

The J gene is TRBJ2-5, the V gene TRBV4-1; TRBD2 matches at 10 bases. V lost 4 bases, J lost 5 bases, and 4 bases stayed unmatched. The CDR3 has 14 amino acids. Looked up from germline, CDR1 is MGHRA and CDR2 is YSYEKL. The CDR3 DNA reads TGCGCCAGCAGCCCGTCGGGACTAGCGGAGACCCAGTACTTC. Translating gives CASSPSGLAETQYF.

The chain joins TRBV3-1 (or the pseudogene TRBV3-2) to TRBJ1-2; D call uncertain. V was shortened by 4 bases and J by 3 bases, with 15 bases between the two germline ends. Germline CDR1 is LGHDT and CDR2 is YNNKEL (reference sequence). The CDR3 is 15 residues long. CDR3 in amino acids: CASSLALTGDYGYTF. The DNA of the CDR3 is TGTGCCAGCAGCCTAGCACTTACGGGAGACTATGGCTACACCTTC.

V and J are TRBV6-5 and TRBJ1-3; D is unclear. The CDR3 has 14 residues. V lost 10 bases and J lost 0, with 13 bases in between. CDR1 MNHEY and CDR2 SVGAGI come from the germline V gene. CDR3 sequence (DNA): TGTGCCACCGTCCCCCTGAGCTCTGGAAACACCATATATTTT. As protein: CATVPLSSGNTIYF.